This T cell receptor beta chain was documented in a study of human T cells and chemical hapten exposure. Whole-study context: The variation in per-sample TCR yields arose mainly from small differences in pooled library volumes.

The CDR3 runs to 17 residues. V lost 4 bases, J lost 0 bases, and 19 bases lay in between. The germline V gene encodes CDR1 SGHTA and CDR2 FQGNSA. This clonotype turned up a few times. The authors extracted total RNA from unfractionated whole blood. Separate cDNA molecules received unique molecular identifiers, which the library attached to them. Original handling: The median was roughly 100,000 TCRs per sample, ranging roughly 20,000 to 690,600. One entry per CDR3 protein results from TCRdb running MiXCR on the 5' RACE reads. TCRdb, not the original authors, processed these V and J calls. The repertoire holds 65,000 to 95,000 distinct CDR3 sequences, less than 9.5% seen once, with approximately 2.5% in the top ten.

The TCR sequence derives from a male donor in good health. The genes are TRBV7-2 and TRBJ2-7, with a weak D call TRBD2 (6 bases). CDR3 coding DNA: TGTGCCAGCAGCTCCCCCACCTTACGGGGGACCTCCTACGAGCAGTACTTC. Translating gives CASSSPTLRGTSYEQYF.